This T cell receptor (beta chain) was profiled in a study of blood T cell repertoires in COVID-19. About the study: Sites across the United States, Italy and Spain contributed samples from acute and convalescent COVID-19. Nucleic acid was either cDNA or gDNA, and it came from T cells, B-cell-depleted T cells, or PBMCs.

In the authors' methods: Estimation of nucleated cell counts relied on the amplification of reference gene primers. Sequencing was performed with immunoSEQ multiplex PCR; in TCRdb, only in-frame clones are kept and a portion is missing. V and J calls and clone size are copied from that table; D and trimming were computed from the DNA. The data contain around 93,000 clones, about 77% of them seen just once; the ten biggest clones take up 9.8%. The CDR3 consists of 14 residues. Germline values: CDR1 GTSNPN, CDR2 SVGIG (reference sequence). Trimming took 0 bases from V and 7 from J, leaving 10 bases between them.

Sequenced input: peripheral blood. The chain recombines TRBV30 with TRBJ1-6; D is possibly TRBD1 (6 bases). The clonotype was recovered from a woman of 80 years or more with acute or convalescent COVID-19. The CDR3 loop reads CAWSVGTTNSPLHF. The CDR3 coding sequence is TGTGCCTGGAGTGTAGGGACAACGAATTCACCCCTCCACTTT.